This T cell receptor beta chain was captured by sequencing in a study of cytomegalovirus exposure and HLA in healthy donors. The donors belonged to the roughly 130-subject validation cohort, separate from the roughly 710-subject first cohort. Sequencing used immunoSEQ multiplex PCR; TCRdb keeps in-frame clones, though not all of them. The sample yields tens of thousands of clones, about 93% seen once. Germline assignment: CDR1 SGHDT and CDR2 YYEEEE. This CDR3 contains 16 residues. After removal of 4 bases from V and 0 bases from J, the junction contained 9 bases not matched to a gene. The sequence was obtained from a woman aged 18-30 years in good health and CMV-seropositive. The sample consisted of PBMCs. V is TRBV5-6 and J is TRBJ2-7; 8 bases are a match to TRBD1. CDR3 in DNA: TGTGCCAGCAGCGCGTGGACAGGGAGAAGCTCCTACGAGCAGTACTTC. Its translation: CASSAWTGRSSYEQYF.